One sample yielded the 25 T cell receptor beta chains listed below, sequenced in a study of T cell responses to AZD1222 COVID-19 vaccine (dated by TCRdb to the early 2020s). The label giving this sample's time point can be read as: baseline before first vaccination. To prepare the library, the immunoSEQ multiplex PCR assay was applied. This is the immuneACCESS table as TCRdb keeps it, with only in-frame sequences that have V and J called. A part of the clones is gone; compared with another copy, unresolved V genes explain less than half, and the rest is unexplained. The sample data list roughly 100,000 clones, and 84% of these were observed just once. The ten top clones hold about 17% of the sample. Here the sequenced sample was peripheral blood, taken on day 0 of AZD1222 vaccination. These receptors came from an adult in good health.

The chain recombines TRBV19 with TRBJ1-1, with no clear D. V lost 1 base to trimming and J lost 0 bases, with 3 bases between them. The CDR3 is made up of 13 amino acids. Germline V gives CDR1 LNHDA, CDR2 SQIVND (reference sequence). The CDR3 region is CASSIGMNTEAFF. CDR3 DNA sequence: TGTGCCAGTAGTATAGGGATGAACACTGAAGCTTTCTTT.

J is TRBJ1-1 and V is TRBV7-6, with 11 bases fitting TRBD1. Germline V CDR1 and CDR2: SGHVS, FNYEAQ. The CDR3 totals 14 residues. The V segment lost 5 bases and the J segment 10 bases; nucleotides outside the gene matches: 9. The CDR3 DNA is TGTGCCAGCAGCCGAGAGGACAGGGGGCTTATAGCTTTCTTT. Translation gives CASSREDRGLIAFF.

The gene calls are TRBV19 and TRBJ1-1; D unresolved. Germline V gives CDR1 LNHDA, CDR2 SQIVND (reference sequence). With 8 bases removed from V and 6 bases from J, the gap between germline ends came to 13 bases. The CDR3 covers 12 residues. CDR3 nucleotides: TGTGCCAGTTCCAACCCGCCTTCTGAAGCTTTCTTT. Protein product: CASSNPPSEAFF.

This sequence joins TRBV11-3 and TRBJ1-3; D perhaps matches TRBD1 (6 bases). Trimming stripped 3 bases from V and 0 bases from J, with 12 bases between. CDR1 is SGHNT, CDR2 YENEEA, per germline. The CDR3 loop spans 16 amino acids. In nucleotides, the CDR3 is TGTGCCAGCAGCTTTTCGGACAGTGTCTCTGGAAACACCATATATTTT. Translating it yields CASSFSDSVSGNTIYF.

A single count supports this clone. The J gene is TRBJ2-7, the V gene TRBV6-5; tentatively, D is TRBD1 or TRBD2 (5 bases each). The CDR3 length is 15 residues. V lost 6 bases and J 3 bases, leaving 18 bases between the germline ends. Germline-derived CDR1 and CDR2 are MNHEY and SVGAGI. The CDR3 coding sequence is TGTGCCAGCAGACTAACTAGGGGAGAGGGCTACGAGCAGTACTTC. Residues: CASRLTRGEGYEQYF.

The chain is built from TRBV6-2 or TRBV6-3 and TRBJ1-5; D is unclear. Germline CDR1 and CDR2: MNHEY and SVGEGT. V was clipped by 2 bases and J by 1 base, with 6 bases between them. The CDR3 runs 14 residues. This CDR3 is CASSYLDSNQPQHF. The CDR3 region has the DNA TGTGCCAGCAGTTACCTTGACAGCAATCAGCCCCAGCATTTT.

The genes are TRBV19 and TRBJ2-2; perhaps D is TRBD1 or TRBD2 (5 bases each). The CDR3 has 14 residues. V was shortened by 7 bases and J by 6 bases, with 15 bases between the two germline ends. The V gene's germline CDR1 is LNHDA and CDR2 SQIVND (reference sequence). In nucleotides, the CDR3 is TGTGCCAGTAAATGGGACCCGGCCCCCGGGGAGCTGTTTTTT. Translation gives CASKWDPAPGELFF. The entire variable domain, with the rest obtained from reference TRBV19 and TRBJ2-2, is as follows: DGGITQSPKYLFRKEGQNVTLSCEQNLNHDAMYWYRQDPGQGLRLIYYSQIVNDFQKGDIAEGYSVSREKKESFPLTVTSAQKNPTAFYLCASKWDPAPGELFFGEGSRLTVL.

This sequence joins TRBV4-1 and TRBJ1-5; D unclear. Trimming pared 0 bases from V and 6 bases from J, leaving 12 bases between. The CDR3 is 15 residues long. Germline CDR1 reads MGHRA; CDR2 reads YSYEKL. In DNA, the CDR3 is TGCGCCAGCAGCCAAGATCCAGGCGACTTTCAGCCCCAGCATTTT. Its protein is CASSQDPGDFQPQHF.

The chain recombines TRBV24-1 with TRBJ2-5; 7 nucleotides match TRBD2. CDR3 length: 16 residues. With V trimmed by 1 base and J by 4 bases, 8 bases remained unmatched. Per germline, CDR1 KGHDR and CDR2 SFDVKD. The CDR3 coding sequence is TGTGCCACCAGTGATTTCCCAGCGGGGTGGGGAGAGACCCAGTACTTC. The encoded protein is CATSDFPAGWGETQYF.

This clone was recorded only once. CDR3: CASSLGPGQGDSGRRETQYF. CDR3 nucleotide sequence: TGTGCCAGCAGTTTGGGGCCCGGACAGGGGGATAGCGGGAGGCGGGAGACCCAGTACTTC. The chain employs TRBV28 and TRBJ2-5; D is tentatively TRBD1 or TRBD2 (10 bases each). The CDR3 is 20 amino acids. V lost 3 bases, J lost 5 bases, and 31 bases lay in between. Germline loops: CDR1 MDHEN, CDR2 SYDVKM.

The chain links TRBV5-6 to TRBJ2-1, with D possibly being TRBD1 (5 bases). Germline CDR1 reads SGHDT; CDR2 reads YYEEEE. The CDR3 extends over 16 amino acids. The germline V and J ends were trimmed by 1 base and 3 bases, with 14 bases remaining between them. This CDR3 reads CASSLTGRGIYNEQFF. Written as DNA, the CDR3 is TGTGCCAGCAGCTTGACAGGTAGGGGTATCTACAATGAGCAGTTCTTC.

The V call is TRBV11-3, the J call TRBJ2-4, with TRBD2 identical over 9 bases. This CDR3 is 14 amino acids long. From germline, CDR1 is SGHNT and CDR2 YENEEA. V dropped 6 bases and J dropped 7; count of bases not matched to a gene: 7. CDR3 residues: CASSRISGSNIQYF. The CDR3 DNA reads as TGTGCCAGCAGTAGAATTAGCGGGAGCAACATTCAGTACTTC.

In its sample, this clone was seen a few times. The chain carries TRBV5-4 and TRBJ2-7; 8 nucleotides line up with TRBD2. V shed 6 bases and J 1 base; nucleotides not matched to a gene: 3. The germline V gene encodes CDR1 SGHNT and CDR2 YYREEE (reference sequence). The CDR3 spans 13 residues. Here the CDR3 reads CASTGGESYEQYF. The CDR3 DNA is TGTGCCAGCACCGGGGGGGAATCCTACGAGCAGTACTTC.

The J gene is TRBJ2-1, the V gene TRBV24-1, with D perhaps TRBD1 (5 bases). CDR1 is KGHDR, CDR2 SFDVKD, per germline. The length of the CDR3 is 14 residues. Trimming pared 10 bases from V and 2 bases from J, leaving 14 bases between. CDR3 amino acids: CATRGSGAYNEQFF. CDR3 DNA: TGTGCCACTAGGGGTAGTGGGGCCTACAATGAGCAGTTCTTC.

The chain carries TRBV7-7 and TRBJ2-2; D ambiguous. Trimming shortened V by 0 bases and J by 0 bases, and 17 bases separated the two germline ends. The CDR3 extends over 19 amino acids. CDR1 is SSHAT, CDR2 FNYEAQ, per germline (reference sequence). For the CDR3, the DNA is TGTGCCAGCAGCTTAGCCCCGGCCGCTGGGTGGCCGAACACCGGGGAGCTGTTTTTT. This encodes CASSLAPAAGWPNTGELFF.

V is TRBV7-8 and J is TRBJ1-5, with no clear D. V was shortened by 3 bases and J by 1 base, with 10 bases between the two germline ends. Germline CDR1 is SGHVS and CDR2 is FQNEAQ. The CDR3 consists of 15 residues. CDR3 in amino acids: CASSLMFTSNQPQHF. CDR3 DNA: TGTGCCAGCAGCTTGATGTTCACGAGCAATCAGCCCCAGCATTTT.

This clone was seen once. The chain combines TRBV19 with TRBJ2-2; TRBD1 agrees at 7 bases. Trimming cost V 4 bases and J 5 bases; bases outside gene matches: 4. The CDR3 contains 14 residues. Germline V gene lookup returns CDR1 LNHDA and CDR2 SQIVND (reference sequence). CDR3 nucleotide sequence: TGTGCCAGTAGTAAAGACAGGGTAACCGGGGAGCTGTTTTTT. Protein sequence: CASSKDRVTGELFF. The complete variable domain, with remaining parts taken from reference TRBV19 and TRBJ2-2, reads DGGITQSPKYLFRKEGQNVTLSCEQNLNHDAMYWYRQDPGQGLRLIYYSQIVNDFQKGDIAEGYSVSREKKESFPLTVTSAQKNPTAFYLCASSKDRVTGELFFGEGSRLTVL.

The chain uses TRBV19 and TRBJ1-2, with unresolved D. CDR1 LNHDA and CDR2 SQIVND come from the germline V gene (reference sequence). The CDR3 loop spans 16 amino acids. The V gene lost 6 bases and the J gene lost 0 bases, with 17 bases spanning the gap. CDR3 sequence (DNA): TGTGCCAGTAGCCCCACCGGCCTCCTCGCTAACTATGGCTACACCTTC. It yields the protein CASSPTGLLANYGYTF.

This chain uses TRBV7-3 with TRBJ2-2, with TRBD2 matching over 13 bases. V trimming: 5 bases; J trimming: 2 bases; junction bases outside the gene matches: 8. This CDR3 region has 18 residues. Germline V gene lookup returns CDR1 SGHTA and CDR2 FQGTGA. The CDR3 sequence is CASSPRTSGRANTGELFF. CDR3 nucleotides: TGTGCCAGCAGCCCCCGGACTAGCGGGAGAGCAAACACCGGGGAGCTGTTTTTT.

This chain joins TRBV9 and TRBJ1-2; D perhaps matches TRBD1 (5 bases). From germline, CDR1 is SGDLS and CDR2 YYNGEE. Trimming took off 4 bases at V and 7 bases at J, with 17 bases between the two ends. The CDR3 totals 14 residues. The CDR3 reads CASSPRRWDLGYTF. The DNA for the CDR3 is TGTGCCAGCAGCCCCCGGCGGTGGGACCTTGGCTACACCTTC.

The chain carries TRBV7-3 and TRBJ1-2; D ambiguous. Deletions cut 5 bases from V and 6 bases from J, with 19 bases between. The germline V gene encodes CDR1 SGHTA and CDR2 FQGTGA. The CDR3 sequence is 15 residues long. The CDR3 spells CASSTNRAGVDGYTF. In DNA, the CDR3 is TGTGCCAGCAGCACAAATCGGGCAGGTGTCGATGGCTACACCTTC.

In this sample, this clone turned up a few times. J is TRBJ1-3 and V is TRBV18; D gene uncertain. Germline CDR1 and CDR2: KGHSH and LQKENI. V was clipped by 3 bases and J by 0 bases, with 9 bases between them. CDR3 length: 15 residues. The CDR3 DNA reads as TGTGCCAGCTCACCTCGATCGAGCTCTGGAAACACCATATATTTT. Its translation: CASSPRSSSGNTIYF. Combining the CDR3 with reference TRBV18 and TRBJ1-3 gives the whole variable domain NAGVMQNPRHLVRRRGQEARLRCSPMKGHSHVYWYRQLPEEGLKFMVYLQKENIIDESGMPKERFSAEFPKEGPSILRIQQVVRGDSAAYFCASSPRSSSGNTIYFGEGSWLTVV.

CDR3 bases: TGTGCCAGCAGCCCAGGACTGGGGACGGGGCAGGGGGCCAAAAACATTCAGTACTTC. Translation gives CASSPGLGTGQGAKNIQYF. The J gene is TRBJ2-4, the V gene TRBV11-2; TRBD1 is a possible D gene (6 bases). Per germline, CDR1 SGHAT and CDR2 FQNNGV. Deletions cut 5 bases from V and 1 base from J, with 24 bases between. CDR3 length: 19 amino acids.

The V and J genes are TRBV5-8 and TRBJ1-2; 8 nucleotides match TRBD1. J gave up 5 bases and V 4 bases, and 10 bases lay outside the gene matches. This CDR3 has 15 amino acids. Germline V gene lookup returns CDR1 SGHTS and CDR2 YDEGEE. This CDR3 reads CASSVQDRVSYGYTF. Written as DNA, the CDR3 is TGTGCCAGCAGCGTACAGGACAGGGTTTCGTATGGCTACACCTTC. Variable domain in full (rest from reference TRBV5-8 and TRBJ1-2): EAGVTQSPTHLIKTRGQQATLRCSPISGHTSVYWYQQALGLGLQFLLWYDEGEERNRGNFPPRFSGRQFPNYSSELNVNALELEDSALYLCASSVQDRVSYGYTFGSGTRLTVV.

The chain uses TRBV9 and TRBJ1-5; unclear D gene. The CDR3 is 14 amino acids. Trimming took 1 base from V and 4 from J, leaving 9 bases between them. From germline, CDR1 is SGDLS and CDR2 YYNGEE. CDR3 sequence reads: CASSVNEGNQPQHF. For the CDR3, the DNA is TGTGCCAGCAGCGTAAATGAAGGTAATCAGCCCCAGCATTTT.